Shown below are 14 T cell receptor beta chains from a single sample sequenced in a study of monozygotic twins with inflammatory bowel disease. TCRdb re-called the 5' RACE reads, yielding one record per CDR3 amino acid sequence without DNA. The repertoire table contains about 300,000 distinct CDR3 sequences. Sequences were obtained from blood. Every receptor here comes from a human donor with ulcerative colitis or Crohn's disease, or a healthy co-twin of an affected twin (not recorded which).

This sequence joins TRBV4-1 and TRBJ1-2; TCRdb outputs TRBD1, but without DNA this stays unchecked. This CDR3 comprises 14 residues. CDR1 and CDR2 from the germline V gene are MGHRA and YSYEKL. The CDR3 sequence is CASSGYGTGDGYTF.

The chain combines TRBV5-8 with TRBJ2-1; TCRdb designates TRBD1, a call that cannot be tested without DNA. Germline CDR1 is SGHTS and CDR2 is YDEGEE. The CDR3 sequence is 14 residues long. The CDR3 region is CASRGGSSYNEQFF.

CDR3: CASSLGASGENTGELFF. The chain links TRBV7-3 to TRBJ2-2; TCRdb outputs TRBD2, but without DNA this stays unchecked. The CDR3 loop spans 17 amino acids. Germline lookup yields CDR1 SGHTA and CDR2 FQGTGA.

The V and J genes are TRBV7-2 and TRBJ2-7. Germline-derived CDR1 and CDR2 are SGHTA and FQGNSA. The CDR3 contains 14 residues. CDR3 protein: CASSLALGGYEQYF.

The gene calls are TRBV29-1 and TRBJ1-1; TCRdb's assignment of TRBD1 cannot be checked, as there is no DNA. Germline assignment: CDR1 SQVTM and CDR2 ANQGSEA. The CDR3 runs 12 residues. The CDR3 here is CSVDGRITEAFF.

J is TRBJ2-7 and V is TRBV5-1; TCRdb's assignment of TRBD1 cannot be checked, as there is no DNA. CDR1 is SGHRS, CDR2 YFSETQ, per germline. The length of the CDR3 is 14 residues. The chain's CDR3 is CASSYRDRTYEQYF.

This chain links TRBV5-1 with TRBJ2-2. CDR1 and CDR2 from the germline V gene are SGHRS and YFSETQ. The CDR3 sequence is 15 residues long. CDR3 sequence reads: CASSFLASGTGELFF.

V is TRBV5-6 and J is TRBJ2-1; TCRdb proposes TRBD2, but this gene call is untestable without DNA. This CDR3 spans 14 amino acids. Germline lookup yields CDR1 SGHDT and CDR2 YYEEEE. CDR3 protein: CASSSGLAANEQFF.

The chain joins TRBV3-1 to TRBJ2-1. Germline V gives CDR1 LGHDT, CDR2 YNNKEL (reference sequence). The length of the CDR3 is 11 residues. The chain's CDR3 is CASSQLFEQFF.

The V gene is TRBV6-1, the J gene TRBJ1-5; TCRdb names TRBD1, which stays unverified in the absence of DNA. The germline V gene has CDR1 MNHNS and CDR2 SASEGT. This CDR3 comprises 15 residues. The CDR3 region is CASRRQGNSNQPQHF.

This chain's CDR3 is CASSDRTGEQFF. The chain links TRBV28 to TRBJ2-1; TCRdb names TRBD1, which stays unverified in the absence of DNA. The CDR3 has 12 residues. The germline CDR1 and CDR2 sequences are MDHEN and SYDVKM.

The V and J genes are TRBV12-3 or TRBV12-4 and TRBJ2-4; the TCRdb call, TRBD1, lacks DNA for checking. This CDR3 has 15 residues. CDR3 amino acids: CASSFDRGRGGIQYF.

The rearrangement joins TRBV19 to TRBJ2-1; TCRdb's D gene call, TRBD1, goes unchecked for lack of DNA. This CDR3 comprises 14 residues. From germline, CDR1 is LNHDA and CDR2 SQIVND (reference sequence). CDR3 loop: CASSPPASSGEQFF.

The chain couples TRBV29-1 to TRBJ2-7; the D call from TCRdb, TRBD2, cannot be confirmed without DNA. The length of the CDR3 is 12 residues. Looked up from germline, CDR1 is SQVTM and CDR2 is ANQGSEA. The CDR3 spells CSVLGGTYEQYF.